This T cell receptor (beta chain) was obtained from a study of blood T cell repertoires in COVID-19 (dated by TCRdb to the early 2020s). For the study in its entirety: Samples from collaborators originated in the United States, Italy and Spain and spanned both the acute and convalescent phases of COVID-19. The samples were drawn from the first 160 participants of the ongoing ImmuneRACE study and from 950 to 1,500 subjects provided by 6 global collaborators. The material from the prospective study consisted of cDNA or gDNA derived from T cells, B-cell-depleted T cells, or PBMCs. The repertoires were released in a freely available public database intended as a resource for research on the immune response to SARS-CoV-2. A de-identified subject ID, COVID-19 status, age in years and sex were almost always included in the sample metadata. Subjects who had been exposed to COVID-19, were actively infected with it, or had recovered from it provided the deeply sampled blood TCRbeta repertoires that made up the dataset. Where HLA class I and class II types were available, the types were taken from metadata supplied by the sample provider, not from assay-based typing.

The CDR3 numbers 13 residues from cysteine through phenylalanine. Solely the CDR3 DNA is kept, with 39 bases framed from the first base. Between the V and J ends, shortened by 0 bases and 7 bases respectively, the junction contains 7 bases. CDR1 and CDR2 are drawn from the germline V gene (reference sequence): LNHNV, YYDKDF. TCRbeta CDR3 regions were amplified from genomic DNA by means of the immunoSEQ Assay, a bias-controlled multiplex PCR. On the study's bioinformatics: Within the assay, amplification of reference gene primers was used to estimate how many nucleated cells each sample contained. Sequence reads were collapsed and filtered to measure the absolute abundance of every unique TCRbeta CDR3 rearrangement. For each sample, productive Simpson clonality was calculated as the square root of Simpson's diversity index across productive rearrangements. What TCRdb holds here is the immuneACCESS table cut down to in-frame rearrangements. Part of the clones is not present; checked against another copy, under half of the missing clones reflect an unresolved V gene, and the others are unexplained. V, J and clone size reflect that table, while D and trimming were determined from the DNA. Present in this sample are about 200,000 clones, just over 85% of which were seen just once. The ten largest clonotypes hold roughly 4.5% of the sample.

Each collaborating institution followed its own protocols to collect whole blood in K2EDTA tubes. Collaborator samples were shipped for TCRbeta analysis as frozen whole blood, isolated PBMCs, or DNA extracted from either sample type. Concerning this clone itself: No antigen is known for it. Qualities for individual bases were not recorded, and no much larger clone is one base off. This sample includes further DNA sequences coding for the same CDR3.

The research as a whole found: Clinical and demographic metadata were provided uncurated, with the amount varying by source and participant.

This receptor was obtained from a man aged 50-59 years with acute or convalescent COVID-19. The sequence is built from TRBV15 and TRBJ2-1; 5 matching bases give a weak D call of TRBD2. The sample comprised peripheral blood. The CDR3 protein sequence reads: CATSRDPGNEQFF. The sequenced DNA: TGTGCCACCAGCAGAGATCCGGGGAATGAGCAGTTCTTC. The entire variable domain, with the stretches around the CDR3 drawn from the reference TRBV15 and TRBJ2-1 proteins, is DAMVIQNPRYQVTQFGKPVTLSCSQTLNHNVMYWYQQKSSQAPKLLFHYYDKDFNNEADTPDNFQSRRPNTSFCFLDIRSPGLGDTAMYLCATSRDPGNEQFFGPGTRLTVL.